This TCR beta chain was identified during a study of beta chain features in type 1 diabetes. General study results and limits: In every one of the four CD4+ subsets, TCRB CDR3s were moderately but significantly shorter in Type 1 diabetes patients. Any HLA-type effect on TCRB rearrangement remained unresolved here.

Purities over 98% were achieved in all sorted populations. V lost 4 bases, J lost 5 bases, and 11 bases lay in between. This CDR3 comprises 13 residues. Germline assignment: CDR1 SGHTA and CDR2 FQGNSA. Expressed TCRB transcripts were sequenced, since all the RNA that had been isolated was reverse transcribed. For naive, central memory and regulatory T cell samples, reads averaged around 3.6 million. The table came from immunoSEQ multiplex PCR; TCRdb's copy has only in-frame clones and leaves some out. The sample records hundreds of thousands of clones, around 15% being singletons. Note on this clone: Its cognate antigen is unknown.

The chain is built from TRBV7-2 and TRBJ2-5, with D possibly TRBD1 on 6 matching bases. This clonotype originated in a man between 18 and 29 years old with type 1 diabetes. Sequencing used naive CD4+ T cells from blood. CDR3: CASSSQGWETQYF. CDR3 DNA sequence: TGTGCCAGCAGCTCACAGGGCTGGGAGACCCAGTACTTC.